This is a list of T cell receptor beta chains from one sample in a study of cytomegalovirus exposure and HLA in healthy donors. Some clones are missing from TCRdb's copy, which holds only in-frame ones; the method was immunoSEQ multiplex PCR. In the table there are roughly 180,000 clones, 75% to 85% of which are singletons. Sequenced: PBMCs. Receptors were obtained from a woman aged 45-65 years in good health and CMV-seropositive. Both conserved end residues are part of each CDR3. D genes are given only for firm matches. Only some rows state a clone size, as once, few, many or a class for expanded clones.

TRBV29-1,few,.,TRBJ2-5,TGCAGCGTTTTACAGATCCAAGAGACCCAGTACTTC,CSVLQIQETQYF
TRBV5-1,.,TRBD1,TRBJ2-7,TGCGCCAGCAGCTTGACAGGGGTGTTTCCCTACGAGCAGTACTTC,CASSLTGVFPYEQYF
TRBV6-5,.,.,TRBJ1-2,TGTGCCAGCCGACAGATCTATGGCTACACCTTC,CASRQIYGYTF
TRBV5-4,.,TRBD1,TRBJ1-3,TGTGCCAGCAGCTTGGGGGACAGTGCTGAAAACACCATATATTTT,CASSLGDSAENTIYF
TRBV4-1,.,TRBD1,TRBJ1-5,TGCGCCAGCAGCCAAGGACAGGGGGCAACCCCTGGCAATCAGCCCCAGCATTTT,CASSQGQGATPGNQPQHF
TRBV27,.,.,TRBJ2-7,TGTGCCAGCAGGGCGGCGGGGACCCTCACCTACGAGCAGTACTTC,CASRAAGTLTYEQYF
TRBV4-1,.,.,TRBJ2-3,TGCGCCAGCAGCCACGAGGGAGCCACAGATACGCAGTATTTT,CASSHEGATDTQYF
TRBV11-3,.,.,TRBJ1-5,TGTGCCAGCTACCATGACGGGGTACGAACATTTTATAGCAATCAGCCCCAGCATTTT,CASYHDGVRTFYSNQPQHF
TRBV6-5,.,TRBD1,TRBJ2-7,TGTGCCAGCAGCATGACAGGGGGACCCTACGAGCAGTACTTC,CASSMTGGPYEQYF
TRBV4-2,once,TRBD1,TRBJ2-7,TGTGCCAGCAGCATAACGGGACAGCCATCCTACGAGCAGTACTTC,CASSITGQPSYEQYF
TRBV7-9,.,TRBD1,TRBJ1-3,TGTGCCAGCAGCTTATCAGGGGGCTCTGGAAACACCATATATTTT,CASSLSGGSGNTIYF
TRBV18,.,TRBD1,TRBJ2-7,TGTGCCAGCTCACCTACACAGGGGGCCCGCCGTGGCGAGCAGTACTTC,CASSPTQGARRGEQYF
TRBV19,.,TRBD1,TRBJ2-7,TGTGCCAGTAGTGTAGGGACAGGGGCGTCCTACGAGCAGTACTTC,CASSVGTGASYEQYF
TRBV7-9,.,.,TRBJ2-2,TGTGCCAGCAGTCCGGAGGGGAGGTTGAGATCCGGGGAGCTGTTTTTT,CASSPEGRLRSGELFF
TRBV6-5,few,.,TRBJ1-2,TGTGCCAGCAGTCCTTCAGGGTTAGATGGCTACACCTTC,CASSPSGLDGYTF
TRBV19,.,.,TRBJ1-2,TGTGCCAGTAGTCAATCCCTTAGGCAGGTTTCCTATGGCTACACCTTC,CASSQSLRQVSYGYTF
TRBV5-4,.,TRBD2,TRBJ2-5,TGTGCCAGCAGCTTGTCAGCGGGGCGTGGGGAGACCCAGTACTTC,CASSLSAGRGETQYF
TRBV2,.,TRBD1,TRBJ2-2,TGTGCCAGCAGTGCAAATCCAGGACAGGTTCCCGCTTTT,CASSANPGQVPAF
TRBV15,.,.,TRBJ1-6,TGTGCCACCAGCAGGATCATGGACAGTTCACCCCTCCACTTT,CATSRIMDSSPLHF
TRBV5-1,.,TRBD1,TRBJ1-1,TGCGCCAGCAGCCCAGGGACAGGGAACACTGAAGCTTTCTTT,CASSPGTGNTEAFF
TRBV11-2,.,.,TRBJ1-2,TGTGCCAGCAGCTTAGGAGTGGGGGCGGAAATAGATGGCTACACCTTC,CASSLGVGAEIDGYTF
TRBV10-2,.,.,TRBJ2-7,TGCGCCAGCAGTAGGGACTTAAACTCCTACGAGCAGTACTTC,CASSRDLNSYEQYF
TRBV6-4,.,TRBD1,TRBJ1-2,TGTGCCAGCAGTTACCCAGGACAGGGAAGCTACACCTTC,CASSYPGQGSYTF
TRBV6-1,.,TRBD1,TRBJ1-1,TGTGCCAGCAGGATGGGACAGGGGAACACTGAAGCTTTCTTT,CASRMGQGNTEAFF
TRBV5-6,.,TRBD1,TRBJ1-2,TGTGCCAGCAGCAGGGACAGGGCCAGTGGCTACACCTTC,CASSRDRASGYTF
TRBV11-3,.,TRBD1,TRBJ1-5,TGTGCCAGCAGCTTGGCAGGGGGCATTTATCTGAGCAATCAGCCCCAGCATTTT,CASSLAGGIYLSNQPQHF
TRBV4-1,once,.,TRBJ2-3,TGCGCCAGCAGCCAAGACGCCCCGGGTCCAGGGGTTACGCAGTATTTT,CASSQDAPGPGVTQYF
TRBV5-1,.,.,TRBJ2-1,TGCGCCAGCAGCTTCAGGGGCTACAATGAGCAGTTCTTC,CASSFRGYNEQFF
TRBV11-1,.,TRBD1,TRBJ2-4,TGTGCCAGCAGCGCCTCGACGCCCAGGGGGCGTGGAAACATTCAGTACTTC,CASSASTPRGRGNIQYF
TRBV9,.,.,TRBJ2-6,TGTGCCAGCAGCGTTAGCTCTGGGGCCAACGTCCTGACTTTC,CASSVSSGANVLTF
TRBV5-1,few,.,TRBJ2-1,TGCGCCAGCAGCGGTAACATCGACGTGAGGAATGAGCAGTTCTTC,CASSGNIDVRNEQFF
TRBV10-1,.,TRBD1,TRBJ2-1,TGCGCCAGCAGCCTCTTTCCGGGACAGGGATTCGGGGAGCAGTTCTTC,CASSLFPGQGFGEQFF
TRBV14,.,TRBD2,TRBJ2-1,TGTGCCAGCAGCCAGGGATTAGCGGGGGGCCGCTACAATGAGCAGTTCTTC,CASSQGLAGGRYNEQFF
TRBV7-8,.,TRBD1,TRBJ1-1,TGTGCCAGCAGCATGGACAGGGGGACTGAAGCTTTCTTT,CASSMDRGTEAFF
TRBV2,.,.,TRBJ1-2,TGTGCCAGCAGTGCCCCGGGGGGTACCGGCTATGGCTACACCTTC,CASSAPGGTGYGYTF
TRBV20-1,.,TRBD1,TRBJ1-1,TGCAGTGCTAGACCAGGGGGTGAAGCTTTCTTT,CSARPGGEAFF
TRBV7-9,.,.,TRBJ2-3,TGTGCCAGCAGCCGGGGAATGTGGAGCACAGATACGCAGTATTTT,CASSRGMWSTDTQYF
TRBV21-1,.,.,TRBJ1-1,TGTGCCAGCAGCGGTCTACAGGGGGCCACTGAAGCTTTCTTT,CASSGLQGATEAFF
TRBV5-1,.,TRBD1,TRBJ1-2,TGCGCCAGCAGCTTGGTGGCAGGGGGGTATGGCTACACCTTC,CASSLVAGGYGYTF
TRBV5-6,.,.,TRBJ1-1,TGTGCCAGCAGTTTCGGGACTTCAAGAGCTTTCTTT,CASSFGTSRAFF
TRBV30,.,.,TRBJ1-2,TGTGCCTGGAGCCCAGCGGGACCAGGCTATGGCTACACCTTC,CAWSPAGPGYGYTF
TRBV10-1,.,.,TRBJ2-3,TGCGCCAGCAGTGAGCACGGGGACACAGATACGCAGTATTTT,CASSEHGDTDTQYF
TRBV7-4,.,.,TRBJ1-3,TGTGCCAGCAGCTTAGCCTTGGCCAGGGAAGGCCTCTGCTTTCACTCTGGAAACACCATATATTTT,CASSLALAREGLCFHSGNTIYF